Listed here are 22 T cell receptor beta chains from one sample, sequenced in a study of cytomegalovirus exposure and HLA in healthy donors. The PCR employed 60 Vbeta primers together with 13 Jbeta primers. The data were produced by immunoSEQ multiplex PCR, yet TCRdb's version contains in-frame clones alone and is incomplete. The sample comprises roughly 99,000 clones, 76% of which are singletons, and approximately 2% rests with the top ten. Sequenced sample: PBMCs. All receptors come from a man aged 18-30 years in good health and CMV-seronegative.

This chain's CDR3 is CAISEFKGGQAYNEQFF. CDR3 bases: TGTGCCATCAGTGAGTTTAAAGGCGGACAAGCGTACAATGAGCAGTTCTTC. The V gene is TRBV10-3, the J gene TRBJ2-1, with a weak D call TRBD1 (5 bases). V was clipped by 1 base and J by 4 bases, with 17 bases between them. CDR3 length: 17 amino acids. Germline CDR1 is ENHRY and CDR2 is SYGVKD.

This clone was observed a handful of times. The rearrangement links TRBV4-1 to TRBJ1-1; D not resolved. The CDR3 is made up of 13 amino acids. Germline CDR1 and CDR2: MGHRA and YSYEKL. The V end was cut by 4 bases, the J end by 2 bases, with 8 bases between. The CDR3 protein is CASSPTENTEAFF. In DNA form, the CDR3 reads TGCGCCAGCAGCCCTACAGAAAACACTGAAGCTTTCTTT.

The genes are TRBV7-2 and TRBJ2-3; possibly TRBD2 for D (5 bases). With 8 bases removed from V and 2 bases from J, the gap between germline ends came to 11 bases. Germline V gene lookup returns CDR1 SGHTA and CDR2 FQGNSA. The CDR3 contains 13 residues. The CDR3 sequence: CASSGLSTDTQYF. Written as DNA, the CDR3 is TGTGCCAGCTCAGGACTGTCCACAGATACGCAGTATTTT.

The chain combines TRBV5-4 with TRBJ1-3, with 7 bases that match TRBD1. CDR1 SGHNT and CDR2 YYREEE come from the germline V gene (reference sequence). This CDR3 has 16 residues. The trim removed 3 bases at V and 4 bases at J, leaving 10 bases unmatched. CDR3 DNA: TGTGCCAGCAGCTCTCCCGGGCAGGGGGGCGGAAACACCATATATTTT. Translation gives CASSSPGQGGGNTIYF.

The rearrangement uses TRBV4-2 and TRBJ2-7, with 9 bases identical to TRBD1. This CDR3 contains 16 residues. The V gene's germline CDR1 is LGHNA and CDR2 YNFKEQ. Unmatched junction bases numbered 6, after V lost 3 bases and J lost 0 bases. This CDR3 reads CASSQGLDRGSYEQYF. DNA of the CDR3: TGTGCCAGCAGCCAGGGTCTGGACAGGGGCTCCTACGAGCAGTACTTC.

V usage is TRBV4-3 and J usage is TRBJ2-1, with TRBD2 identical over 8 bases. V was clipped by 0 bases and J by 7 bases; unmatched bases: 8. Germline CDR1 reads LGHNA; CDR2 reads YSLEER. This CDR3 has 16 residues. In DNA form, the CDR3 reads TGCGCCAGCAGCCAAGATAACAGCGGGGGCTTTAATGAGCAGTTCTTC. It yields the protein CASSQDNSGGFNEQFF.

The chain has TRBV14 and TRBJ1-5; D possibly corresponds to TRBD1 (6 bases). Between the trimmed V and J ends, which lost 6 bases and 2 bases, there was a span of 20 bases. Germline assignment: CDR1 SGHDN and CDR2 FVKESK. The CDR3 consists of 17 residues. CDR3 in DNA: TGTGCCAGCAGAGCACTAACAGGGACCACGGGCAATCAGCCCCAGCATTTT. Translated: CASRALTGTTGNQPQHF.

The chain is built from TRBV19 and TRBJ1-2, with D perhaps TRBD1 (6 bases). CDR3 length equals 13 residues. Trimming removed 6 bases at V and 2 bases at J, with 10 bases between. Germline V gene lookup returns CDR1 LNHDA and CDR2 SQIVND (reference sequence). The CDR3 region has the DNA TGTGCCAGTAGCCCCGGGACAAACTATGGCTACACCTTC. This codes for CASSPGTNYGYTF.

The chain combines TRBV4-2 with TRBJ2-4; D possibly corresponds to TRBD1 (6 bases). This CDR3 is built from 19 residues. CDR1 LGHNA and CDR2 YNFKEQ come from the germline V gene. Trimming took 0 bases from V and 0 from J, leaving 18 bases between them. Here the CDR3 reads CASSQDHTQGWLAKNIQYF. The CDR3 DNA reads TGTGCCAGCAGCCAAGACCACACACAGGGTTGGTTAGCCAAAAACATTCAGTACTTC.

CDR3 bases: TGCGCCAGCAGCTTGGAGGTAGCGGGAGCCGAGGAGCAGTACTTC. The encoded protein is CASSLEVAGAEEQYF. The V and J genes are TRBV5-1 and TRBJ2-7, with 9 bases aligning to TRBD2. Germline V lookup: CDR1 SGHRS, CDR2 YFSETQ. The CDR3 loop spans 15 amino acids. Unmatched junction bases numbered 8, after V lost 0 bases and J lost 7 bases.

This sequence joins TRBV9 and TRBJ1-1; D is possibly TRBD1 (5 bases). V lost 0 bases and J lost 6, with 15 bases in between. The CDR3 covers 15 residues. Per the germline V gene, CDR1 is SGDLS and CDR2 is YYNGEE. CDR3 region: CASSVGGGGFAEAFF. For the CDR3, the DNA is TGTGCCAGCAGCGTAGGGGGGGGTGGTTTTGCTGAAGCTTTCTTT.

The CDR3 bases are TGTGCCTCATCAGGGAGGGCAAAACTGTTTTTT. As protein: CASSGRAKLFF. The gene calls are TRBV19 and TRBJ1-4; a possible D gene is TRBD1 (5 bases). V shed 11 bases and J shed 10 bases, with 14 bases lying between them. Germline V lookup: CDR1 LNHDA, CDR2 SQIVND (reference sequence). CDR3 length: 11 amino acids.

The rearrangement joins TRBV10-1 to TRBJ2-7; D unresolved. V was shortened by 6 bases and J by 6 bases, with 9 bases between the two germline ends. The CDR3 has 11 residues. Looked up from germline, CDR1 is WNHNN and CDR2 is SYGVQD (reference sequence). For the CDR3, the DNA is TGCGCCAGCAGCCACTCACTCGAGCAGTACTTC. It yields the protein CASSHSLEQYF.

The CDR3 region has the DNA TGTGCCAGCAGCGCAGGTGGGTTGTTCACTGAAGCTTTCTTT. Its protein product is CASSAGGLFTEAFF. The V and J genes are TRBV9 and TRBJ1-1; no firm D call. With 3 bases removed from V and 4 bases from J, the gap between germline ends came to 13 bases. Germline lookup yields CDR1 SGDLS and CDR2 YYNGEE. CDR3 length: 14 amino acids.

The CDR3 here is CASSLGGGVNTEAFF. DNA for the CDR3: TGTGCCAGCAGCTTAGGGGGGGGAGTGAACACTGAAGCTTTCTTT. The rearrangement links TRBV7-9 to TRBJ1-1, with D maybe TRBD1 (5 bases). The CDR3 runs 15 residues. V lost 1 base and J 0 bases, leaving 9 bases between the germline ends. Germline CDR1 and CDR2: SEHNR and FQNEAQ (reference sequence).

This clone was detected only a few times. V is TRBV7-3 and J is TRBJ2-1; a possible D gene is TRBD2 (5 bases). Germline lookup yields CDR1 SGHTA and CDR2 FQGTGA. This CDR3 is 15 amino acids long. V was cut by 4 bases and J by 5 bases, with 15 bases left in between. CDR3 DNA sequence: TGTGCCAGCAGCTCCCCGGGATCCAAAAACAATGAGCAGTTCTTC. Translating it yields CASSSPGSKNNEQFF.

The gene calls are TRBV2 and TRBJ2-2; 10 bases match TRBD1. The J segment lost 6 bases and the V segment lost 7 bases, leaving 8 bases of the junction unmatched. Germline V lookup: CDR1 SNHLY, CDR2 FYNNEI. CDR3 size: 15 residues. The CDR3 loop is CASTGQGVLAGELFF. CDR3 sequence (DNA): TGTGCCAGCACCGGACAGGGGGTTCTCGCCGGGGAGCTGTTTTTT.

This clone was seen a handful of times. The chain carries TRBV7-9 and TRBJ1-5; 9 bases map to TRBD1. CDR1 and CDR2 (germline): SEHNR, FQNEAQ (reference sequence). The CDR3 is 13 amino acids. Losses at the gene ends were 5 bases for V and 7 bases for J; bases not matched to a gene: 3. The DNA for the CDR3 is TGTGCCAGCAGCCCAGGACAGGGGCAGCCCCAGCATTTT. Translated: CASSPGQGQPQHF. The whole variable domain, remainder taken from reference TRBV7-9 and TRBJ1-5, is DTGVSQNPRHKITKRGQNVTFRCDPISEHNRLYWYRQTLGQGPEFLTYFQNEAQLEKSRLLSDRFSAERPKGSFSTLEIQRTEQGDSAMYLCASSPGQGQPQHFGDGTRLSIL.

The CDR3 sequence: CASSYRGGAETQYF. Written as DNA, the CDR3 is TGTGCCAGCAGTTACCGGGGGGGGGCGGAGACCCAGTACTTC. V gene TRBV6-5 combines with J gene TRBJ2-5, with 8 bases aligning to TRBD2. The CDR3 consists of 14 residues. Looked up from germline, CDR1 is MNHEY and CDR2 is SVGAGI. V dropped 2 bases and J dropped 5; count of bases not matched to a gene: 4.

V and J are TRBV4-1 and TRBJ1-2, with 9 bases lining up with TRBD1. The trim removed 3 bases at V and 7 bases at J, leaving 6 bases unmatched. Germline loops: CDR1 MGHRA, CDR2 YSYEKL. This CDR3 has 14 residues. The CDR3 sequence is CASSQGDREGGYTF. The CDR3 nucleotides are TGCGCCAGCAGCCAGGGGGACAGGGAAGGTGGCTACACCTTC.

The gene calls are TRBV4-3 and TRBJ1-2; D call uncertain. Germline CDR1 is LGHNA and CDR2 is YSLEER. The CDR3 has 15 amino acids. V lost 1 base and J 1 base, leaving 10 bases between the germline ends. The CDR3 nucleotides are TGCGCCAGCAGCCAAGGAGACGGAGGTAACTATGGCTACACCTTC. Amino acid sequence: CASSQGDGGNYGYTF.

This chain links TRBV5-1 with TRBJ2-3; D may be TRBD1 (6 bases). Between the trimmed V and J ends, which lost 0 bases and 7 bases, there was a span of 12 bases. Germline values: CDR1 SGHRS, CDR2 YFSETQ. The CDR3 is 14 amino acids. The CDR3 coding sequence is TGCGCCAGCAGCTTGGGACAGGTGGGAAATACGCAGTATTTT. Translation gives CASSLGQVGNTQYF.